These T cell receptor beta chains were read from a single sample in a study of CD4 T cells in relation to SARS-CoV-2 and coronaviruses. Profiling relied on immunoSEQ multiplex PCR, and the TCRdb table lists in-frame clones only, not all of them. The table has about 18,000 clones, 75% to 85% seen once. Their antigens are not known. Sequenced input: CD4+ T cells from PBMCs, cultured in vitro. All receptors come from a human donor in good health. Both conserved end residues are trimmed from each CDR3. Each record gives: J gene, V gene, CDR3 protein.

>TRBJ2-1|TRBV30
AWGNSGLGHEQF
>TRBJ1-1|TRBV11-2
ASSLVWAEKNTEAF
>TRBJ1-1|TRBV2
ASSEAGTDLNTEAF
>TRBJ2-7|TRBV6-5
ASTRDRDSYEQY
>TRBJ1-2|TRBV18
ASSPPDQGYGYT
>TRBJ1-1|TRBV5-4
ASSLEGLEAF
>TRBJ2-1|TRBV7-9
ASSLLGGSYNEQF
>TRBJ1-2|TRBV10-3
AISGQRGYT
>TRBJ2-1|TRBV5-8
ASRSSGSRVEQF
>TRBJ2-1|TRBV19
ASSIRPWNEQF
>TRBJ1-6|TRBV28
ASSLLQGFGSPLH
>TRBJ2-2|TRBV5-1
ASSLAVNTGELF
>TRBJ1-5|TRBV2
ASSKGEVSNQPQH
>TRBJ1-1|TRBV5-5
ATQLEFANTEAF
>TRBJ1-1|TRBV5-1
ASSLGGTSNTEAF
>TRBJ2-7|TRBV19
ASSILTS
>TRBJ2-5|TRBV5-1
ASSFTGGVETQY
>TRBJ1-2|TRBV18
ASSSALREKHT
>TRBJ1-2|TRBV19
ASSPGGGANYGYT
>TRBJ1-5|TRBV28
ASSMGQGNQPQH
>TRBJ2-7|TRBV12-5
ASPASPGASYEQY
>TRBJ2-3|TRBV6-4
ASSAGGPTDTQY
>TRBJ2-5|TRBV19
ASSITGTGPRGTRETQY
>TRBJ2-5|TRBV24-1
ATSGGQGWIQETQY
>TRBJ2-3|TRBV7-2
ASSLGGRRGDTQY
>TRBJ2-5|TRBV29-1
SGAGIPGRETQY
>TRBJ2-2|TRBV25-1
ASSERDTGELF
>TRBJ2-1|TRBV19
ASSPVLRSYNEQF
>TRBJ2-7|TRBV7-9
ASSPQRSYEQY
>TRBJ1-3|TRBV27
ASSPTGTGGLAGNTIY
>TRBJ2-4|TRBV6-5
ASSYSGVAKNIQY
>TRBJ1-1|TRBV5-1
ASSPDGNEAF
>TRBJ2-7|TRBV4-2
ASSQEGIGFSYEQY
>TRBJ1-5|TRBV30
AWSVRKEQPQH
>TRBJ2-7|TRBV5-1
ASSLEGVIYEQY
>TRBJ2-1|TRBV24-1
ATSDEGAYNEQF
>TRBJ2-5|TRBV6-6
ASRALAGQETQY
>TRBJ2-7|TRBV12-3/TRBV12-4
ATRRTNNYEQY
>TRBJ2-7|TRBV18
ASSPPNREAFNEQY
>TRBJ2-1|TRBV19
ASSSANYNEQF
>TRBJ2-4|TRBV2
ASSTRGARGTKNIQY
>TRBJ2-1|TRBV29-1
SVAEGLNEQF